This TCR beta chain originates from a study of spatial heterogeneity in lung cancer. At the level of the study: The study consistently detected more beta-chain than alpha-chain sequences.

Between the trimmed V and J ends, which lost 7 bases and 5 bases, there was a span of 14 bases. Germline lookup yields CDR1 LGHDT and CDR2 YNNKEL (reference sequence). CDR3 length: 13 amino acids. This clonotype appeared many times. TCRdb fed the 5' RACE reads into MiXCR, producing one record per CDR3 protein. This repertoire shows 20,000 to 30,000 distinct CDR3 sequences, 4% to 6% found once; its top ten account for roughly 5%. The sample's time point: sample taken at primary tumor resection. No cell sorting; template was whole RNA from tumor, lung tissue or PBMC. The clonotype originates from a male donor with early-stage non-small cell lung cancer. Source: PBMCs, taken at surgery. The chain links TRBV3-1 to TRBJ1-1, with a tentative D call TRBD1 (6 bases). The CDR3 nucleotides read TGTGCCAGCACCAATCGGCAGGGGACTGAAGCTTTCTTT. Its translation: CASTNRQGTEAFF.